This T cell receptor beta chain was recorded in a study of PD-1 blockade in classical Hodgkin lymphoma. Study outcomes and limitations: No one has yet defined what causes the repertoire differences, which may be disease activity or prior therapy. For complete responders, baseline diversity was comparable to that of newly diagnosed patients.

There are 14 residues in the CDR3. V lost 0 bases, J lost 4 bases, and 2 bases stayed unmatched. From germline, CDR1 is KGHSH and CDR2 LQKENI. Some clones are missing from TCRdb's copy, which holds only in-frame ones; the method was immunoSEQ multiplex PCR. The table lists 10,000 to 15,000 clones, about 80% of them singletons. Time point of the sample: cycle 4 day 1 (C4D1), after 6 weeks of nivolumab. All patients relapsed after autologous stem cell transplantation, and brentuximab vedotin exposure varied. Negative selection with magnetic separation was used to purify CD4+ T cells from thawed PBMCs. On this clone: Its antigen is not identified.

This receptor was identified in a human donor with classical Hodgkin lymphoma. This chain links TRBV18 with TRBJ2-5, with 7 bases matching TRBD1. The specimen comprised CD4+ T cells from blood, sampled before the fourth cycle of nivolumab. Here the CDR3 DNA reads TGTGCCAGCTCACCACCGACAGGGCGAGAGACCCAGTACTTC. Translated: CASSPPTGRETQYF.